One and the same sample provided the 11 T cell receptor beta chains below, sequenced in a study of STAT5B mutations in CD4+ large granular lymphocyte leukemia. Assay used: immunoSEQ multiplex PCR; TCRdb lists only in-frame clones, some missing. The sample contains 45,000 to 55,000 clones, about three quarters of which appear only once. Sequences were obtained from CD4+ T cells from blood buffy coats. The receptors were sampled from a human donor in good health.

This clone turned up a few times. J is TRBJ2-3 and V is TRBV4-2, with D possibly being TRBD1 or TRBD2 (5 bases each). The CDR3 covers 14 residues. Per germline, CDR1 LGHNA and CDR2 YNFKEQ. V dropped 7 bases and J dropped 6 bases, with 17 bases sitting between them. The CDR3 spells CASTPTVGEDTQYF. CDR3 DNA: TGTGCCAGCACCCCGACCGTGGGGGAGGATACGCAGTATTTT.

The rearrangement uses TRBV5-1 and TRBJ2-3, with 7 nucleotides matching TRBD1. The CDR3 runs 14 residues. CDR1 SGHRS and CDR2 YFSETQ come from the germline V gene. V shed 3 bases, J shed 3 bases, and the junction held 4 bases outside the gene matches. The CDR3 coding sequence is TGCGCCAGCAGCTGGGGACAGTCTACAGATACGCAGTATTTT. It specifies CASSWGQSTDTQYF.

This rearrangement joins TRBV7-2 to TRBJ1-3, with D uncertain. This CDR3 contains 15 residues. Germline CDR1 reads SGHTA; CDR2 reads FQGNSA. The V end was cut by 1 base, the J end by 0 bases, with 7 bases between. The CDR3 spells CASSLGSSSGNTIYF. The CDR3 coding sequence is TGTGCCAGCAGCTTAGGGAGTTCCTCTGGAAACACCATATATTTT.

In this sample, this clone turned up a few times. The gene calls are TRBV18 and TRBJ1-6, with 7 bases lining up with TRBD1. CDR1 and CDR2 from the germline V gene are KGHSH and LQKENI. V lost 0 bases and J lost 7; bases outside the gene matches: 0. This CDR3 has 14 residues. The CDR3 DNA is TGTGCCAGCTCACCACCGGGACAGAATTCACCCCTCCACTTT. Its translation is CASSPPGQNSPLHF.

V usage is TRBV14 and J usage is TRBJ2-7; a possible D gene is TRBD2 (6 bases). Trimming removed 2 bases at V and 1 base at J, with 15 bases between. CDR3 length equals 16 residues. Germline CDR1 and CDR2: SGHDN and FVKESK. DNA of the CDR3: TGTGCCAGCAGCCAAATACTAGCCGGGTCTTCCTACGAGCAGTACGTC. Amino acid sequence: CASSQILAGSSYEQYV.

This clone has only one observation. V is TRBV30 and J is TRBJ2-3; no clear D gene. Trimming left V 2 bases short and J 0 bases short, with 6 bases between. Germline V lookup: CDR1 GTSNPN, CDR2 SVGIG (reference sequence). There are 13 residues in the CDR3. The CDR3 reads CAWSHGSTDTQYF. The CDR3 DNA reads TGTGCCTGGAGTCATGGGAGCACAGATACGCAGTATTTT.

There are a few counts of this clone. The chain uses TRBV27 and TRBJ1-1; D is uncertain. V was cut by 0 bases and J by 4 bases, with 18 bases left in between. The CDR3 is 17 residues long. Germline V gene data show CDR1 as MNHEY and CDR2 as SMNVEV (reference sequence). The CDR3 region has the DNA TGTGCCAGCAGTTTATCTAATCCCTCGGAGGGAAGCACTGAAGCTTTCTTT. Translation gives CASSLSNPSEGSTEAFF.

The chain carries TRBV29-1 and TRBJ2-5; TRBD2 matches at 14 bases. V gave up 4 bases and J gave up 4 bases; unmatched junction bases: 5. Germline V CDR1 and CDR2: SQVTM, ANQGSEA. This CDR3 region has 15 residues. The CDR3 spells CSVGPGTSGGETQYF. The CDR3 coding sequence is TGCAGCGTTGGCCCCGGGACTAGCGGGGGAGAGACCCAGTACTTC.

The J gene is TRBJ1-1, the V gene TRBV19; 8 bases line up with TRBD1. The CDR3 contains 19 residues. V was pared by 4 bases and J by 3 bases, with 19 bases of the junction left unmatched. The germline V gene encodes CDR1 LNHDA and CDR2 SQIVND (reference sequence). DNA of the CDR3: TGTGCCAGTAGTAAATCCCCACACCTAGGGGGACAGGAGCACACTGAAGCTTTCTTT. Residues: CASSKSPHLGGQEHTEAFF.

CDR3 sequence (DNA): TGTGCCAGTCATCCAGGTGGAGTTAATCCATTTAATTCACCCCTCCACTTT. Translation gives CASHPGGVNPFNSPLHF. This sequence joins TRBV2 and TRBJ1-6, with no clear D. The CDR3 runs to 17 residues. The germline CDR1 and CDR2 sequences are SNHLY and FYNNEI. V lost 9 bases, J lost 6 bases, and 24 bases lay in between.

The genes are TRBV5-8 and TRBJ1-1; 8 nucleotides match TRBD1. The V gene's germline CDR1 is SGHTS and CDR2 YDEGEE. The CDR3 is 14 residues long. Unmatched junction bases numbered 10, after V lost 6 bases and J lost 6 bases. The CDR3 is CASNLRGRAAEAFF. CDR3 nucleotide sequence: TGTGCCAGCAACCTCAGGGGGCGCGCGGCTGAAGCTTTCTTT.